This T cell receptor beta chain was sequenced during a study of glioma-infiltrating T cells after dendritic cell vaccination. This clone was detected only once. CDR1 and CDR2 from the germline V gene are MNHEY and SMNVEV (reference sequence). The J segment lost 6 bases and the V segment lost 1 base, leaving 21 bases of the junction unmatched. This CDR3 comprises 20 residues. Amplification used 60 V beta primers and 13 J beta primers. Assay used: immunoSEQ multiplex PCR; TCRdb lists only in-frame clones, some missing. The sample carries around 58,000 clones, approximately 85% recorded once. The starting material was blood, obtained before dendritic cell vaccination. The rearrangement uses TRBV27 and TRBJ2-3, with TRBD2 matching 8 bases. This clonotype was sampled from a human donor with glioblastoma. The CDR3: CASSLFSAGAQNSLEDTQYF. The CDR3 coding sequence is TGTGCCAGCAGTTTATTTTCAGCGGGGGCCCAAAATAGTCTCGAGGATACGCAGTATTTT.